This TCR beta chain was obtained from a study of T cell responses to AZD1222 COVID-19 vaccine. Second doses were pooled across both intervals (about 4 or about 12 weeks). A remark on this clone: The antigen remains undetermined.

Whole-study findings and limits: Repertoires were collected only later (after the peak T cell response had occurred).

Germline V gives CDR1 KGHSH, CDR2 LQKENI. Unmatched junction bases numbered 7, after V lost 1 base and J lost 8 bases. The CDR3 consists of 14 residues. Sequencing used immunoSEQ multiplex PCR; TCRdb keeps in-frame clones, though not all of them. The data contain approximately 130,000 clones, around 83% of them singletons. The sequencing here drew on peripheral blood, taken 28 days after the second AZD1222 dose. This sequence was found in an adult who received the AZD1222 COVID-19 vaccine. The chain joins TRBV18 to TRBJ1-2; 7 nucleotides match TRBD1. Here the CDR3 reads CASSPQGARLGYTF. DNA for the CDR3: TGTGCCAGCTCACCACAGGGGGCGCGTTTGGGCTACACCTTC. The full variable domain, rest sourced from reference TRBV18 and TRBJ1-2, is NAGVMQNPRHLVRRRGQEARLRCSPMKGHSHVYWYRQLPEEGLKFMVYLQKENIIDESGMPKERFSAEFPKEGPSILRIQQVVRGDSAAYFCASSPQGARLGYTFGSGTRLTVV.